This TCR beta chain was documented in a study of human T cells and chemical hapten exposure (dated by TCRdb to 2020 to 2022). Background on the whole study: For sensitization, 2% DPC in acetone was applied to a 2 cm by 2 cm area of upper inner arm skin. The mostly female patient cohort included alopecia areata with under or over 50% scalp involvement, alopecia totalis and alopecia universalis. Blood was sampled from patients pre-sensitization (week 0) and at 2, 6 and about 24 weeks after DPC sensitization. This study followed changes in the peripheral blood TCR repertoire in vivo during primary and secondary sensitization of alopecia patients to the hapten diphenylcyclopropenone (DPC). For TCR sequencing, blood came from over 25 alopecia patients at anywhere from one to four time points (pre-sensitization, 2, 6 and 24 weeks). Patch testing was performed on the upper back with Finn chambers containing 0.01% DPC, and the patch tests were scored after 6 days according to International Contact Dermatitis Research Group standards. Libraries were combined into a pool for sequencing, and differences in TCR yield between samples came mainly from small differences in library volumes within the pool. Throughout the study period of around 24 weeks, patients also received therapeutic DPC doses to the scalp every week. General conclusions and limits of the study: Alopecia, a presumed autoimmune disease, was present in all patients, so the immune response of the patients might differ from that of healthy individuals. Significantly more large CDR3 similarity clusters were formed by expanded TCRs than by pre-sensitization or healthy control sets, consistent with antigen-driven responses. No change with DPC sensitization was found in the number of TCRs above 1 in 1000 frequency, and no evidence of global repertoire structure alterations was found. Repeated subsampling changed both the strength of the expansion versus patch-test correlation and the threshold at which the correlation became significant. The number of PT1 expanded TCRs positively correlated with patch test score, significant at thresholds 8, 16 and 32 but not 4.

CDR1 MDHEN and CDR2 SYDVKM were looked up in the germline V gene. Trimmed from V: 3 bases; trimmed from J: 7 bases; junction bases lacking a gene match: 5. The cysteine opens and the phenylalanine closes a CDR3 of 15 amino acids. Solely the CDR3 DNA is kept, with 45 bases framed from the first base. Receptor libraries were prepared by RACE. The sample was run on a NextSeq 500. Library preparation attached unique molecular identifiers to individual cDNA molecules for quantitative, reproducible TCR counting. From each blood RNA sample, both TCR alpha and TCR beta chains were sequenced. The original methods were these. Samples had a median of approximately 96,000 TCRs, with a range from roughly 20,000 to 700,000. The Decombinator software suite was used to annotate the V, J and CDR3 of the TCR reads. Every sample was subsampled to the same number of TCRs (28,000) for the PS versus PT1 abundance plots. Expanded TCRs were defined as absent before sensitization and observed at least eight times at the 2-week time point. TCRdb took the public reads, trimmed them with fastp at Q25, ran MiXCR for clone calling and kept in-frame beta chains. Identical CDR3 proteins give one entry, which carries the most common genes and DNA. TCRdb, rather than the study authors, made the V and J calls. The sample table lists more than 300,000 distinct CDR3 sequences, 4% to 6% of them with a count of one. Clones ranked in the top ten supply 2% to 3% of the sample.

As regards this clonotype: No cognate antigen has been identified for it. Base-call qualities are not available, and no considerably larger clone is one nucleotide away.

Reading the label with the study, this specimen's time point is: pre-sensitization, week 0. In the paper's terms, the treatment or condition label means: therapeutic diphenylcyclopropenone sensitization with weekly scalp DPC. At each patch-test visit, blood was drawn before the patch test was applied. Patients were considered eligible if aged 18 to 70, diagnosed with alopecia and deemed suitable for DPC therapy, and patients were excluded if pregnant. Unfractionated whole blood was collected in Tempus Blood RNA tubes, and total RNA was extracted from that blood. The specimen was whole blood, collected in connection with sensitization to the hapten diphenylcyclopropenone (DPC). The clonotype was recovered from a woman aged 45-60 years with alopecia areata. Some clones in this sample may be carry-over from other donors' samples. The chain employs TRBV28 and TRBJ2-1; TRBD2 fits 11 bases in the junction. The DNA is TGTGCCAGCAGTTTTAGCGGGAGGGCCCTAAATGAGCAGTTCTTC. Its coded protein is CASSFSGRALNEQFF.